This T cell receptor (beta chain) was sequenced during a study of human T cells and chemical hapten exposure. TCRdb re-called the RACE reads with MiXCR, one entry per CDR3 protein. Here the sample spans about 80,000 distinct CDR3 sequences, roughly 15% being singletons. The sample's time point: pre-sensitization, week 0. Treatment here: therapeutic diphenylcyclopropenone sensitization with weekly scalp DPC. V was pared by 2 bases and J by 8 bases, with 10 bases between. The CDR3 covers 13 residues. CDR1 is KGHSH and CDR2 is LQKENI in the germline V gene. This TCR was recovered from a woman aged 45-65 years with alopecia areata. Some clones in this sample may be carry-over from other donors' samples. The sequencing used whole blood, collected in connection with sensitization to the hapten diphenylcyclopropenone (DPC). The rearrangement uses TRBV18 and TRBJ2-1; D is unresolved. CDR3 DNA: TGTGCCAGCTCACCATCTAGTTCTGATGAGCAGTTCTTC. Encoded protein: CASSPSSSDEQFF. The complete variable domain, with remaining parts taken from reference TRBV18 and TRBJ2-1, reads NAGVMQNPRHLVRRRGQEARLRCSPMKGHSHVYWYRQLPEEGLKFMVYLQKENIIDESGMPKERFSAEFPKEGPSILRIQQVVRGDSAAYFCASSPSSSDEQFFGPGTRLTVL.